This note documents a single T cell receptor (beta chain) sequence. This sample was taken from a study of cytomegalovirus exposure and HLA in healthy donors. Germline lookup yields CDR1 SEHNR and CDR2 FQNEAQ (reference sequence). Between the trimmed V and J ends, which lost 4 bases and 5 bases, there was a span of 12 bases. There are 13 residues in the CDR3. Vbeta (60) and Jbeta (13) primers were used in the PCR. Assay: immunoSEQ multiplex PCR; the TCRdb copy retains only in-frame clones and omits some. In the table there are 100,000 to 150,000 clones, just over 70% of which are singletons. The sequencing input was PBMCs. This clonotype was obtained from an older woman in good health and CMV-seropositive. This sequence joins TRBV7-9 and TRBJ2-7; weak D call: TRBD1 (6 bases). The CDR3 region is CASSSRQADEQYF. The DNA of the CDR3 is TGTGCCAGCAGCTCAAGACAGGCAGACGAGCAGTACTTC.